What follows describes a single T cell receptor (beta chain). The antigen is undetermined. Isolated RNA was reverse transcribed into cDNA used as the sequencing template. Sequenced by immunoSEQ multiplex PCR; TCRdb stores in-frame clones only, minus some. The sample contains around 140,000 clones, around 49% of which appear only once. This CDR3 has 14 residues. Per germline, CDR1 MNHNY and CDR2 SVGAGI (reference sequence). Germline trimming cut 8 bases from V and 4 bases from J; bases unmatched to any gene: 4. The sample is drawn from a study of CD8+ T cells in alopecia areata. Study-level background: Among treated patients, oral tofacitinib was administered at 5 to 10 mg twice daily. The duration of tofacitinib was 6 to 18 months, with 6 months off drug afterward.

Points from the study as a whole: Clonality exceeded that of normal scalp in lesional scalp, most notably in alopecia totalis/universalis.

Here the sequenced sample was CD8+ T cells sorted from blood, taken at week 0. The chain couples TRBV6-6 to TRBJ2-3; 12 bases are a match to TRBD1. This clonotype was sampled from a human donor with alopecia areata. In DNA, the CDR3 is TGTGCCAGCGGCGGGACAGGGGGCTCAGATACGCAGTATTTT. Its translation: CASGGTGGSDTQYF.